These 28 T cell receptor beta chains were all obtained from the same sample, sequenced in a study of PD-1 blockade in classical Hodgkin lymphoma. Autologous stem cell transplantation was followed by relapse in every patient, and brentuximab vedotin exposure varied. Data came from immunoSEQ multiplex PCR; TCRdb stores just in-frame clones and leaves some out. The table shows about 94,000 clones, with 89% occurring only once. The material was peripheral blood mononuclear cells (PBMCs), obtained before the second cycle of nivolumab. Every receptor here comes from a human donor with classical Hodgkin lymphoma.

The chain is built from TRBV28 and TRBJ2-7, with 9 bases lining up with TRBD1. The CDR3 sequence is 16 residues long. The V and J ends lost 1 base and 0 bases, in that order; junction bases with no gene match: 4. Germline assignment: CDR1 MDHEN and CDR2 SYDVKM. The CDR3 sequence: CASSLYGTGYSYEQYF. CDR3 DNA sequence: TGTGCCAGCAGTTTATATGGGACAGGGTACTCCTACGAGCAGTACTTC.

The chain links TRBV11-2 to TRBJ2-7, with D hard to call. The V end lost 5 bases, the J end lost 3 bases, and 8 bases lay between the germline ends. Germline CDR1 SGHAT, CDR2 FQNNGV. The CDR3 length is 12 residues. The CDR3 DNA sequence: TGTGCCAGCAGCCCGTGGGGCTACGAGCAGTACTTC. It encodes CASSPWGYEQYF.

The chain joins TRBV29-1 to TRBJ2-2, with 9 positions matching TRBD1. The CDR3 has 12 amino acids. Germline assignment: CDR1 SQVTM and CDR2 ANQGSEA. J lost 6 bases, V lost 4 bases, and 0 bases had no gene match. CDR3 bases: TGCAGCGTTGGGACAGGGGCCGGGGAGCTGTTTTTT. Translation: CSVGTGAGELFF.

This chain uses TRBV14 with TRBJ2-2, with 11 nucleotides matching TRBD2. Germline lookup yields CDR1 SGHDN and CDR2 FVKESK. The CDR3 is 19 amino acids. The junction had 9 bases not matched to a gene; V was cut back by 0 bases and J by 3 bases. The CDR3: CASSQDHPLAGGYTGELFF. CDR3 coding DNA: TGTGCCAGCAGCCAAGATCACCCGCTAGCGGGGGGTTACACCGGGGAGCTGTTTTTT.

J is TRBJ2-3 and V is TRBV19; the match to TRBD1 covers 11 bases. The length of the CDR3 is 16 residues. Germline CDR1 and CDR2: LNHDA and SQIVND (reference sequence). J lost 3 bases, V lost 5 bases, and 7 bases had no gene match. The CDR3 protein is CASSRGQGAWTDTQYF. The DNA of the CDR3 is TGTGCCAGTAGTCGTGGACAGGGGGCATGGACAGATACGCAGTATTTT.

The chain couples TRBV15 to TRBJ1-1; D unresolved. The CDR3 extends over 12 amino acids. Germline V gene lookup returns CDR1 LNHNV and CDR2 YYDKDF (reference sequence). V lost 1 base and J lost 3, with 3 bases in between. The CDR3 nucleotides read TGTGCCACCAGCAGAGTGGACACTGAAGCTTTCTTT. Translating gives CATSRVDTEAFF.

As regards this clone: This sample includes further DNA sequences coding for the same CDR3. The chain employs TRBV7-3 and TRBJ2-3; TRBD2 aligns across 13 bases. Germline assignment: CDR1 SGHTA and CDR2 FQGTGA. The CDR3 sequence is 17 residues long. V lost 0 bases, J lost 4 bases, and 4 bases stayed unmatched. CDR3: CASSLTGLAGVSDTQYF. CDR3 nucleotide sequence: TGTGCCAGCAGCTTAACAGGACTAGCGGGAGTTTCAGATACGCAGTATTTT.

The rearrangement joins TRBV5-4 to TRBJ2-3, with a tentative D call TRBD2 (6 bases). Germline CDR1 reads SGHNT; CDR2 reads YYREEE (reference sequence). CDR3 length equals 17 residues. Trimming shortened V by 6 bases and J by 1 base, and 21 bases separated the two germline ends. The DNA for the CDR3 is TGTGCCAGCAACAGACTGATCGCGGGGTCGGGCACAGATACGCAGTATTTT. Protein: CASNRLIAGSGTDTQYF.

The rearrangement joins TRBV19 to TRBJ1-6, with 10 bases lining up with TRBD1. CDR3 size: 13 residues. V lost 7 bases to trimming and J lost 8 bases; unmatched junction nucleotides: 2. Germline V gene sequence: CDR1 LNHDA, CDR2 SQIVND (reference sequence). The chain's CDR3 is CASNGQGDSPLHF. As DNA, the CDR3 is TGTGCCAGTAATGGACAGGGGGATTCACCCCTCCACTTT.

The rearrangement joins TRBV11-2 to TRBJ1-1; D is uncertain. The CDR3 runs to 15 residues. Trimming stripped 2 bases from V and 1 base from J, with 11 bases between. Germline V gene sequence: CDR1 SGHAT, CDR2 FQNNGV. The CDR3 nucleotides read TGTGCCAGCAGCTTATCGGGAAACCCGAACACTGAAGCTTTCTTT. It encodes CASSLSGNPNTEAFF.

The gene calls are TRBV15 and TRBJ2-7, with D hard to call. The CDR3 loop spans 18 amino acids. Germline V CDR1 and CDR2: LNHNV, YYDKDF (reference sequence). The V end lost 0 bases, the J end lost 1 base, and 19 bases lay between the germline ends. The DNA for the CDR3 is TGTGCCACCAGCAGAGACCCCCTCAGCGAACGCCCATCCTACGAGCAGTACTTC. This sequence encodes CATSRDPLSERPSYEQYF.

This clone has a handful of counts. The J gene is TRBJ2-1, the V gene TRBV19; the D gene is possibly TRBD2 (6 bases). The CDR3 covers 17 residues. V shed 3 bases and J shed 2 bases, with 17 bases lying between them. Germline loops: CDR1 LNHDA, CDR2 SQIVND (reference sequence). The CDR3 region has the DNA TGTGCCAGTAGTATTAGTTCCGAAGCGGGCCCCTACAATGAGCAGTTCTTC. Encoded protein: CASSISSEAGPYNEQFF.

The chain is built from TRBV28 and TRBJ2-3; 10 positions agree with TRBD2. The CDR3 extends over 15 amino acids. Germline trimming cut 5 bases from V and 3 bases from J; bases unmatched to any gene: 5. CDR1 is MDHEN and CDR2 is SYDVKM in the germline V gene. The CDR3 nucleotides are TGTGCCAGCAGTACCACTAGCGGGGATACAGATACGCAGTATTTT. It specifies CASSTTSGDTDTQYF.

This clone showed up just once. The V gene is TRBV19, the J gene TRBJ1-6; D is unclear. The CDR3 has 17 residues. Trimming removed 1 base at V and 7 bases at J, with 17 bases between. Germline V gene sequence: CDR1 LNHDA, CDR2 SQIVND (reference sequence). The CDR3 sequence: CASSIGVGTVRNSPLHF. The CDR3 DNA follows: TGTGCCAGTAGTATAGGAGTCGGTACAGTCCGGAATTCACCCCTCCACTTT.

The gene calls are TRBV11-2 and TRBJ2-2, with D perhaps TRBD2 (6 bases). Germline V gene sequence: CDR1 SGHAT, CDR2 FQNNGV. Trimming took 7 bases from V and 5 from J, leaving 20 bases between them. This CDR3 is 16 amino acids long. Here the CDR3 DNA reads TGTGCCAGCATCCAATTGAGGGACTTACGTACCGGGGAGCTGTTTTTT. It encodes CASIQLRDLRTGELFF.

Points on this clone: The same CDR3 is also encoded by other DNA sequences in this sample. This rearrangement joins TRBV2 to TRBJ1-3; D gene ambiguous. This CDR3 is 11 amino acids long. The germline V and J ends were trimmed by 1 base and 7 bases, with 2 bases remaining between them. Per germline, CDR1 SNHLY and CDR2 FYNNEI. CDR3 region: CASSEVNTIYF. The CDR3 coding sequence is TGTGCCAGCAGTGAAGTGAACACCATATATTTT.

V gene TRBV5-4 combines with J gene TRBJ1-4; TRBD1 is a possible D gene (5 bases). This CDR3 region has 15 residues. Per germline, CDR1 SGHNT and CDR2 YYREEE (reference sequence). Trimming took off 1 base at V and 8 bases at J, with 15 bases between the two ends. This CDR3 is CASSLQGEDEEKLFF. The CDR3 nucleotides are TGTGCCAGCAGCTTGCAAGGGGAGGACGAAGAAAAACTGTTTTTT.

The chain employs TRBV7-9 and TRBJ1-5, with D maybe TRBD1 (6 bases). The CDR3 spans 14 residues. Looked up from germline, CDR1 is SEHNR and CDR2 is FQNEAQ (reference sequence). V gave up 5 bases and J gave up 0 bases, with 8 bases separating them. CDR3 nucleotide sequence: TGTGCCAGCAGCGAGACAGGTAGCAATCAGCCCCAGCATTTT. This translates into CASSETGSNQPQHF.

The chain couples TRBV11-3 to TRBJ2-3; 13 nucleotides agree with TRBD2. Germline V lookup: CDR1 SGHNT, CDR2 YENEEA. After removal of 4 bases from V and 7 bases from J, the junction contained 14 bases not matched to a gene. The CDR3 is 18 amino acids. The CDR3 sequence: CASSWRVLAGGSKNTQYF. The DNA of the CDR3 is TGTGCCAGCAGCTGGAGGGTACTAGCGGGAGGGTCGAAAAATACGCAGTATTTT.

The J gene is TRBJ2-6, the V gene TRBV5-1; D gene unclear. Germline-derived CDR1 and CDR2 are SGHRS and YFSETQ. Trimming removed 4 bases from V and 3 bases from J, with 8 bases in between. The CDR3 sequence is 14 residues long. The chain's CDR3 is CASSLTIGANVLTF. The CDR3 nucleotides are TGCGCCAGCAGCCTCACCATTGGGGCCAACGTCCTGACTTTC.

The J gene is TRBJ2-1, the V gene TRBV14; D is undetermined. V lost 2 bases, J lost 8 bases, and 4 bases lay in between. Germline values: CDR1 SGHDN, CDR2 FVKESK. This CDR3 comprises 11 residues. CDR3 sequence: CASSQFHEQFF. CDR3 in DNA: TGTGCCAGCAGCCAATTCCATGAGCAGTTCTTC. Complete variable domain (other parts from reference TRBV14 and TRBJ2-1): EAGVTQFPSHSVIEKGQTVTLRCDPISGHDNLYWYRRVMGKEIKFLLHFVKESKQDESGMPNNRFLAERTGGTYSTLKVQPAELEDSGVYFCASSQFHEQFFGPGTRLTVL.

This rearrangement joins TRBV4-2 to TRBJ2-1; the D gene is possibly TRBD2 (6 bases). Trimming shortened V by 1 base and J by 8 bases, and 12 bases separated the two germline ends. Germline CDR1 LGHNA, CDR2 YNFKEQ. The CDR3 sequence is 14 residues long. CDR3 residues: CASSQVGSMDEQFF. Here the CDR3 DNA reads TGTGCCAGCAGCCAAGTCGGGAGCATGGATGAGCAGTTCTTC.

The rearrangement links TRBV5-6 to TRBJ1-6; a possible D gene is TRBD1 (5 bases). V dropped 0 bases and J dropped 13 bases, with 8 bases sitting between them. The length of the CDR3 is 12 residues. In germline, CDR1 is SGHDT, CDR2 YYEEEE. CDR3 residues: CASSLAWGPLHF. The CDR3 DNA is TGTGCCAGCAGCTTGGCCTGGGGGCCCCTCCACTTT.

The chain carries TRBV4-2 and TRBJ2-1; 13 bases are a match to TRBD2. The germline V gene has CDR1 LGHNA and CDR2 YNFKEQ. V lost 2 bases to trimming and J lost 9 bases; unmatched junction nucleotides: 10. The CDR3 totals 17 residues. CDR3 protein: CASSQRLAGGYGSEQFF. Written as DNA, the CDR3 is TGTGCCAGCAGCCAAAGACTAGCGGGAGGTTATGGAAGTGAGCAGTTCTTC.

The chain is built from TRBV19 and TRBJ2-2, with D hard to call. The length of the CDR3 is 13 residues. Germline V gene data show CDR1 as LNHDA and CDR2 as SQIVND (reference sequence). The V and J ends lost 3 bases and 5 bases respectively, with 7 bases between them. The CDR3 region is CASSIGGTGELFF. CDR3 coding DNA: TGTGCCAGTAGTATCGGTGGAACCGGGGAGCTGTTTTTT.

This clone was counted once. The chain links TRBV7-9 to TRBJ1-2; D unclear. CDR3 length: 14 residues. Trimming left V 2 bases short and J 2 bases short, with 9 bases between. The germline gives CDR1 SEHNR, CDR2 FQNEAQ (reference sequence). DNA for the CDR3: TGTGCCAGCAGCTTATCGGAGTCGAACTATGGCTACACCTTC. Its translation: CASSLSESNYGYTF.

V is TRBV14 and J is TRBJ1-1, with D tentatively TRBD1 (5 bases). This CDR3 spans 13 amino acids. Trimming removed 3 bases at V and 4 bases at J, with 9 bases between. The V gene's germline CDR1 is SGHDN and CDR2 FVKESK. CDR3 DNA sequence: TGTGCCAGCAGCCACAGCAGGGTCACTGAAGCTTTCTTT. The encoded protein is CASSHSRVTEAFF.

This chain uses TRBV28 with TRBJ2-5; 11 nucleotides line up with TRBD1. The trim removed 1 base at V and 7 bases at J, leaving 2 bases unmatched. The V gene's germline CDR1 is MDHEN and CDR2 SYDVKM. CDR3 size: 14 residues. The chain's CDR3 is CASSLYGTGGTQYF. CDR3 nucleotides: TGTGCCAGCAGTTTATACGGGACAGGGGGGACCCAGTACTTC.